This TCR beta chain emerged from a study of blood T cell repertoires in COVID-19. Study-level information: COVID-19 samples from acute and convalescent phases originated in the United States, Italy and Spain. PBMCs, B-cell-depleted T cells, or T cells were the source of the cDNA or gDNA that made up the material.

Per the original methods: Reference gene primer amplification yielded estimated nucleated cell counts. Generated by immunoSEQ multiplex PCR, the TCRdb table keeps only in-frame clones and is missing some. The V and J calls and clone size come from that table; D and trimming were worked out from the DNA. Among 60,000 to 90,000 clones, around 84% were seen once, and the ten largest hold about 10%. Patients of the Seattle cohort, enrolled during active infection, were followed longitudinally. Germline V gives CDR1 SNHLY, CDR2 FYNNEI. There are 14 residues in the CDR3. With 2 bases removed from V and 7 bases from J, the gap between germline ends came to 12 bases.

The sequenced sample consisted of peripheral blood. This sequence originates from a man aged 60 to 75 with COVID-19, enrolled during active disease. The V call is TRBV2, the J call TRBJ1-5; tentatively, D is TRBD1 (6 bases). As DNA, the CDR3 is TGTGCCAGCAGTGAATTGTGGGGGGGCCAGCCCCAGCATTTT. It encodes CASSELWGGQPQHF.